The clone carrying this TCR beta chain was recorded at least ten times. TCRdb analysed the 5' RACE reads with MiXCR anew, one entry per CDR3 protein. The data show 200,000 to 300,000 distinct CDR3 sequences, with less than 7.5% seen just once and 0.85% to 1.2% held by the top ten. This sample is drawn from a study of T cells after yellow fever vaccination. Trimming stripped 2 bases from V and 13 bases from J, with 18 bases between. CDR1 and CDR2 (germline): LGHNA, YSLEER. The CDR3 sequence is 14 residues long. The receptor's source is a man aged 30 to 39 who received the YFV17D yellow fever vaccine. The chain has TRBV4-3 and TRBJ2-4; tentative D call: TRBD1 (6 bases). The input for sequencing was CD4+ T cells sorted from PBMCs, taken on the day of the yellow fever booster vaccination. The chain's CDR3 is CASSQPVPGTLQYF. CDR3 DNA sequence: TGCGCCAGCAGCCAACCAGTACCCGGGACACTACAGTACTTC.